The next 18 T cell receptor beta chains were all read from a single sample in a study of cytomegalovirus exposure and HLA in healthy donors. PCR used 60 Vbeta primers and 13 Jbeta primers. Sequencing used immunoSEQ multiplex PCR; TCRdb keeps in-frame clones, though not all of them. The repertoire holds tens of thousands of clones, with 82% as singletons. The sample comprised PBMCs. The source is a man between 45 and 60 years old in good health and CMV-seronegative.

This clone was detected only once. The chain recombines TRBV7-3 with TRBJ2-7; 8 bases fit TRBD1. The germline V gene has CDR1 SGHTA and CDR2 FQGTGA. The CDR3 has 12 residues. V was pared by 8 bases and J by 2 bases, with 2 bases of the junction left unmatched. DNA of the CDR3: TGTGCCAGCCGGGGACAGGCCTACGAGCAGTACTTC. Translation: CASRGQAYEQYF.

The rearrangement uses TRBV11-2 and TRBJ1-2; D gene unclear. Germline V gene sequence: CDR1 SGHAT, CDR2 FQNNGV. Trimming pared 1 base from V and 2 bases from J, leaving 5 bases between. The CDR3 has 13 amino acids. The CDR3 DNA follows: TGTGCCAGCAGCTTAGGAGGGAACTATGGCTACACCTTC. Translating it yields CASSLGGNYGYTF.

This clone showed up just a few times. This sequence joins TRBV7-9 and TRBJ1-1, with TRBD1 as a possible D gene (5 bases). The germline V gene encodes CDR1 SEHNR and CDR2 FQNEAQ (reference sequence). The V gene lost 4 bases and the J gene lost 1 base, with 16 bases spanning the gap. The CDR3 is 16 amino acids. The chain's CDR3 is CASSSRGGVENTEAFF. The CDR3 nucleotides are TGTGCCAGCAGCTCCCGGGGCGGGGTTGAGAACACTGAAGCTTTCTTT.

The J gene is TRBJ2-7, the V gene TRBV19; tentative D call: TRBD1 (6 bases). Germline values: CDR1 LNHDA, CDR2 SQIVND (reference sequence). The CDR3 spans 14 residues. V was clipped by 7 bases and J by 0 bases, with 13 bases between them. CDR3 region: CASKEQDSSYEQYF. The CDR3 DNA is TGTGCCAGTAAAGAGCAGGACAGCTCCTACGAGCAGTACTTC.

The V and J genes are TRBV4-1 and TRBJ2-7; D call uncertain. The CDR3 is 16 amino acids. Germline values: CDR1 MGHRA, CDR2 YSYEKL. V was cut by 4 bases and J by 2 bases, with 18 bases left in between. The CDR3 region has the DNA TGCGCCAGCAGCCCCACTGTTACCAGGCCTCCCTACGAGCAGTACTTC. Translated, it gives CASSPTVTRPPYEQYF.

This rearrangement joins TRBV19 to TRBJ2-3, with TRBD2 matching 8 bases. The CDR3 extends over 15 amino acids. Looked up from germline, CDR1 is LNHDA and CDR2 is SQIVND (reference sequence). V was clipped by 5 bases and J by 2 bases; unmatched bases: 6. CDR3 coding DNA: TGTGCCAGTAGTGTCCAGCGGGAGCCCACAGATACGCAGTATTTT. Protein sequence: CASSVQREPTDTQYF.

V and J are TRBV27 and TRBJ2-7, with D perhaps TRBD1 (5 bases). The CDR3 sequence is 16 residues long. CDR1 is MNHEY and CDR2 is SMNVEV in the germline V gene (reference sequence). Between the trimmed V and J ends, which lost 5 bases and 2 bases, there was a span of 19 bases. CDR3 nucleotide sequence: TGTGCCAGCAGTCCGACCAAATCGACAGTAGCCTACGAGCAGTACTTC. This encodes CASSPTKSTVAYEQYF.

V is TRBV28 and J is TRBJ2-1, with D uncertain. Deletions cut 4 bases from V and 3 bases from J, with 22 bases between. Germline V gives CDR1 MDHEN, CDR2 SYDVKM. The CDR3 spans 18 residues. The CDR3 loop reads CASSSPIPRRPRYNEQFF. CDR3 DNA: TGTGCCAGCAGTTCCCCCATCCCTCGGAGACCACGCTACAATGAGCAGTTCTTC.

This clone came up once. V and J are TRBV30 and TRBJ2-3; 11 bases map to TRBD2. Germline loops: CDR1 GTSNPN, CDR2 SVGIG (reference sequence). V lost 2 bases and J lost 4; bases outside the gene matches: 11. This CDR3 comprises 17 residues. The CDR3 DNA reads as TGTGCCTGGAGTACGGGACTAGCGGTCCGGGAGGCAGATACGCAGTATTTT. Its translation is CAWSTGLAVREADTQYF.

The chain employs TRBV5-1 and TRBJ1-1; D gene ambiguous. V shed 7 bases and J shed 4 bases, with 11 bases lying between them. The CDR3 is made up of 12 amino acids. Per germline, CDR1 SGHRS and CDR2 YFSETQ. CDR3 nucleotides: TGCGCCAGCTACCGGGAAAGCACTGAAGCTTTCTTT. Its translation: CASYRESTEAFF.

V is TRBV27 and J is TRBJ1-2; a weak D match, TRBD1 (5 bases). Trimming removed 8 bases at V and 5 bases at J, with 24 bases between. Germline CDR1 reads MNHEY; CDR2 reads SMNVEV (reference sequence). The CDR3 is 16 residues long. CDR3 residues: CASGYQDNSIGYGYTF. CDR3 coding DNA: TGTGCCAGCGGTTACCAGGACAATTCCATTGGGTATGGCTACACCTTC.

This rearrangement joins TRBV5-1 to TRBJ2-5, with D tentatively TRBD1 (5 bases). CDR3 length: 13 residues. The germline V gene has CDR1 SGHRS and CDR2 YFSETQ. V shed 7 bases and J shed 5 bases, with 15 bases lying between them. The DNA for the CDR3 is TGCGCCAGCCGGCGGACACAAGGGGAGACCCAGTACTTC. Amino acid sequence: CASRRTQGETQYF.

This rearrangement joins TRBV5-4 to TRBJ2-5; D not resolved. CDR1 and CDR2 from the germline V gene are SGHNT and YYREEE (reference sequence). V gave up 2 bases and J gave up 1 base, with 12 bases separating them. The CDR3 spans 15 residues. DNA of the CDR3: TGTGCCAGCAGCTTATCTGCGGCCGGCCAAGAGACCCAGTACTTC. Protein: CASSLSAAGQETQYF.

A word on this clone: This sample includes further DNA sequences coding for the same CDR3. This rearrangement joins TRBV28 to TRBJ1-2, with D uncertain. V shed 5 bases and J shed 1 base, with 2 bases lying between them. The germline CDR1 and CDR2 sequences are MDHEN and SYDVKM. The CDR3 covers 11 residues. Written as DNA, the CDR3 is TGTGCCAGCAGTCTTAACTATGGCTACACCTTC. It codes for CASSLNYGYTF.

V gene TRBV6-1 combines with J gene TRBJ2-7; 11 nucleotides match TRBD2. Trimming at V came to 4 bases and at J to 5 bases, leaving 7 bases not matched to a gene. The CDR3 totals 15 residues. CDR1 is MNHNS and CDR2 is SASEGT in the germline V gene. As DNA, the CDR3 is TGTGCCAGCAGTGCCTTAGCGGGAGGGCCCCACGAGCAGTACTTC. Its translation: CASSALAGGPHEQYF.

V and J are TRBV5-1 and TRBJ1-1; TRBD1 aligns across 7 bases. CDR1 and CDR2 from the germline V gene are SGHRS and YFSETQ. The CDR3 has 13 residues. V dropped 6 bases and J dropped 3; count of bases not matched to a gene: 5. Written as DNA, the CDR3 is TGCGCCAGCAAGGTACAGGGGTACACTGAAGCTTTCTTT. Its protein product is CASKVQGYTEAFF.

The chain employs TRBV9 and TRBJ2-1; TRBD2 matches 12 bases. CDR1 and CDR2 from the germline V gene are SGDLS and YYNGEE. The V segment lost 1 base and the J segment 4 bases; nucleotides outside the gene matches: 0. This CDR3 region has 15 residues. The CDR3 nucleotides are TGTGCCAGCAGCGTACTAGCGGGAGGGTACAATGAGCAGTTCTTC. Translation gives CASSVLAGGYNEQFF.

The chain uses TRBV11-1 and TRBJ2-5; a weak D match, TRBD1 (6 bases). Germline V lookup: CDR1 SGHAT, CDR2 FQDESV (reference sequence). This CDR3 region has 13 residues. V was shortened by 7 bases and J by 7 bases, with 16 bases between the two germline ends. CDR3 protein: CASNFPGVATQYF. CDR3 bases: TGTGCCAGCAACTTTCCAGGGGTTGCGACCCAGTACTTC. Full variable domain (remainder filled in from reference TRBV11-1 and TRBJ2-5): EAEVAQSPRYKITEKSQAVAFWCDPISGHATLYWYRQILGQGPELLVQFQDESVVDDSQLPKDRFSAERLKGVDSTLKIQPAELGDSAMYLCASNFPGVATQYFGPGTRLLVL.